The entry that follows covers one TCR beta chain sequence. Only one count was recorded for this clone. Its cognate antigen has yet to be identified. No base quality information exists; no much larger clone differs at one position. The sample belongs to a study of blood T cell repertoires in COVID-19 (dated by TCRdb to 2019 to 2021). In terms of the full investigation: Samples from collaborators originated in the United States, Italy and Spain and spanned both the acute and convalescent phases of COVID-19. Deeply sampled blood TCRbeta repertoires from subjects exposed to, actively infected with, or recovered from COVID-19 were included in the dataset. The samples were drawn from two sources: the first 160 participants of the ongoing ImmuneRACE study, and 1,000 to 1,500 subjects contributed by 6 global collaborators. The repertoires were made available in a free public database intended to serve as a resource for research on the immune response to SARS-CoV-2. Sample metadata almost always included a de-identified subject ID, COVID-19 status, age in years and sex. HLA class I and class II types, where available, came from metadata supplied by the sample provider rather than from assay-based typing. The prospective study material was composed of cDNA or gDNA derived from T cells, B-cell-depleted T cells, or PBMCs.

TCRbeta CDR3 regions were amplified from genomic DNA using the immunoSEQ Assay, a bias-controlled multiplex PCR. As for the original processing: The number of nucleated cells in each sample was estimated from the amplification of reference gene primers within the assay. To quantify the absolute abundance of each unique TCRbeta CDR3 rearrangement, sequence reads were collapsed and filtered. For each sample, productive Simpson clonality was calculated by taking the square root of Simpson's diversity index across productive rearrangements. In TCRdb, the immuneACCESS table is reduced to in-frame sequences with V and J assigned. These tables do not hold every clone; where another copy was compared, an unresolved V gene accounts for under half, and the others remain unexplained. From that table come the V and J calls and clone size; the DNA was used to work out D and trimming. This sample holds hundreds of thousands of clones; around 87% were observed only once. Clones ranked in the top ten supply 3.5% to 4.5% of the sample.

Participants in the prospective study were enrolled through a virtual design, were aged 18 to 89 years, and lived in about two dozen United States geographic areas. In the prospective study, cohorts were assigned on the basis of participant-reported clinical history obtained from a screening survey and a study questionnaire. In the prospective study, whole blood, serum and a nasopharyngeal or oropharyngeal swab were collected from each participant by mobile phlebotomists. Over an approximately 2-month period, participants in the prospective study had the option of providing additional blood draws and questionnaires. Prospective study blood samples were shipped either frozen or at room temperature before DNA extraction. The full study reports these points: The amount of clinical and demographic metadata varied by source and participant and was provided uncurated.

V gives up 2 bases and J gives up 12 bases, and the segment between their germline ends measures 17 bases. Taken from the germline V gene, the CDR1 and CDR2 loops are KGHSH and LQKENI. The cysteine opens and the phenylalanine closes a CDR3 of 14 amino acids. Left in the record is the CDR3 DNA by itself, 42 bases read in frame from the first base. Recombination linked TRBV18 to TRBJ1-3, with no confident D gene call. The source is a woman between 18 and 29 years old with acute COVID-19. Material for sequencing was PBMCs or T cells enriched from blood (not recorded which). The CDR3 reads as follows: CASSPKDLGDFIYF. The nucleotides are TGTGCCAGCTCACCAAAGGATCTCGGGGATTTCATATATTTT.